This T cell receptor beta chain was captured by sequencing in a study of blood T cell repertoires in COVID-19. At the level of the study: Researchers got acute and convalescent COVID-19 samples from the United States, Italy and Spain. The cDNA or gDNA used as material had been derived from T cells, B-cell-depleted T cells, or PBMCs.

In the authors' methods: Reference gene primer amplification gave estimated nucleated cell counts. Data came from immunoSEQ multiplex PCR; TCRdb stores just in-frame clones and leaves some out. The D gene and trimming were derived from the DNA, and the V and J assignments and clone size from that table. This table has around 340,000 clones, roughly 87% appearing once. Patients in Seattle were enrolled during active infection, then followed longitudinally. Germline V lookup: CDR1 MGHRA, CDR2 YSYEKL. V was cut by 4 bases and J by 2 bases, with 12 bases left in between. This CDR3 has 14 residues. Sequenced material: peripheral blood. This rearrangement joins TRBV4-1 to TRBJ2-7; D is uncertain. This TCR came from a woman aged 55-69 years with COVID-19, enrolled during active disease. DNA of the CDR3: TGCGCCAGCAGCCCGCGGAACGGTCCCTACGAGCAGTACTTC. Translated, it gives CASSPRNGPYEQYF.